These 6 T cell receptor beta chains share one sample of origin, sequenced in a study of cytomegalovirus exposure and HLA in healthy donors. Amplification used 60 Vbeta primers and 13 Jbeta primers. Using immunoSEQ multiplex PCR, the repertoire was profiled, and TCRdb retains in-frame clones only, with some absent. The data contain about 240,000 clones, around 80% of them singletons. Sequencing used PBMCs. The receptor source for this set is a boy aged 5-17 years in good health and CMV-seronegative.

The V gene is TRBV5-4, the J gene TRBJ2-3; 13 positions agree with TRBD2. This CDR3 contains 18 residues. V dropped 4 bases and J dropped 1; count of bases not matched to a gene: 9. Germline CDR1 and CDR2: SGHNT and YYREEE (reference sequence). CDR3 loop: CASSPITSGGAGTDTQYF. The CDR3, as DNA: TGTGCCAGCAGCCCGATAACTAGCGGGGGGGCCGGCACAGATACGCAGTATTTT.

V is TRBV4-2 and J is TRBJ1-2, with TRBD1 matching 12 bases. V was pared by 3 bases and J by 8 bases, with 7 bases of the junction left unmatched. Germline V gene data show CDR1 as LGHNA and CDR2 as YNFKEQ. This CDR3 contains 15 residues. The CDR3 protein is CASSQSTGTGGGYTF. The CDR3 coding sequence is TGTGCCAGCAGCCAGTCTACCGGGACAGGGGGCGGCTACACCTTC.

The rearrangement links TRBV5-1 to TRBJ2-1; 7 bases agree with TRBD2. Germline CDR1 reads SGHRS; CDR2 reads YFSETQ. The CDR3 contains 16 residues. J gave up 4 bases and V 7 bases, and 14 bases lay outside the gene matches. This chain's CDR3 is CASQKKSGELYNEQFF. CDR3 DNA sequence: TGCGCCAGCCAAAAAAAAAGCGGGGAATTATACAATGAGCAGTTCTTC.

Here the CDR3 DNA reads TGTGCCAGCAGCTTGGGGGGACAGGGTATCTACGAGCAGTACTTC. This sequence encodes CASSLGGQGIYEQYF. The chain carries TRBV5-4 and TRBJ2-7, with TRBD1 matching over 9 bases. CDR1 is SGHNT and CDR2 is YYREEE in the germline V gene (reference sequence). The CDR3 totals 15 residues. V lost 0 bases and J lost 3; bases outside the gene matches: 4.

The chain has TRBV5-1 and TRBJ2-3; 15 bases map to TRBD2. CDR3 size: 18 residues. Trimming at V came to 3 bases and at J to 5 bases, leaving 10 bases not matched to a gene. Germline V gives CDR1 SGHRS, CDR2 YFSETQ. The CDR3 bases are TGCGCCAGCAGCTACTGGACTAGCGGGGGGGCCGGGGAAGATACGCAGTATTTT. Translation gives CASSYWTSGGAGEDTQYF.

Written as DNA, the CDR3 is TGTGCCAGCAGCCTTAGCGGGGGGAAGCAGTACTTC. It specifies CASSLSGGKQYF. The rearrangement uses TRBV5-6 and TRBJ2-7; TRBD2 matches at 10 bases. Germline V CDR1 and CDR2: SGHDT, YYEEEE. Trimming cost V 4 bases and J 8 bases; bases outside gene matches: 3. This CDR3 is 12 amino acids long.